The 23 T cell receptor beta chains reported below all come from one sample, sequenced in a study of T cells in Graves' hyperthyroidism and ophthalmopathy. TCR beta CDR3 regions were amplified from RNA. The primer set for the first-round RT-PCR of the TCR CDR3 was HTBI. TCRdb processed the multiplex PCR reads anew with MiXCR; each CDR3 protein has one entry. In the table there are 300,000 to 450,000 distinct CDR3 sequences, 15% to 18% of which are singletons. Sequencing was done on a sample of blood. These receptors came from a woman aged 18-35 years with Graves' hyperthyroidism that later progressed to Graves' ophthalmopathy.

The J gene is TRBJ2-3, the V gene TRBV4-3; tentatively, D is TRBD2 (5 bases). Germline V gene lookup returns CDR1 LGHNA and CDR2 YSLEER. Between the trimmed V and J ends, which lost 0 bases and 4 bases, there was a span of 11 bases. The CDR3 covers 15 residues. Here the CDR3 reads CASSQELGWADTQYF. In DNA form, the CDR3 reads TGCGCCAGCAGCCAAGAACTAGGATGGGCAGATACGCAGTATTTT.

This chain links TRBV7-2 with TRBJ2-1, with TRBD2 matching over 9 bases. Germline trimming cut 2 bases from V and 2 bases from J; bases unmatched to any gene: 7. The CDR3 spans 17 residues. Germline CDR1 SGHTA, CDR2 FQGNSA. CDR3 bases: TGTGCCAGCAGCTTAACCCATAGCGGGAGCGCCTACAATGAGCAGTTCTTC. This translates into CASSLTHSGSAYNEQFF.

At least ten counts were recorded for this clonotype. The chain employs TRBV28 and TRBJ1-5; no reliable D call. Per the germline V gene, CDR1 is MDHEN and CDR2 is SYDVKM. V lost 7 bases and J lost 2, with 9 bases in between. This CDR3 comprises 13 residues. The CDR3 DNA reads as TGTGCCAGCACGAGGTTGGGCAATCAGCCCCAGCATTTT. It codes for CASTRLGNQPQHF.

This clonotype was counted many times. In DNA form, the CDR3 reads TGTGCCAGCAGCCGGACAGGGGAGGGTCATGAAAAACTGTTTTTT. Protein sequence: CASSRTGEGHEKLFF. The chain recombines TRBV7-6 with TRBJ1-4; 9 nucleotides match TRBD1. V lost 5 bases and J lost 6; bases outside the gene matches: 7. Per the germline V gene, CDR1 is SGHVS and CDR2 is FNYEAQ. The CDR3 is 15 amino acids. Complete variable domain (other parts from reference TRBV7-6 and TRBJ1-4): GAGVSQSPRYKVTKRGQDVALRCDPISGHVSLYWYRQALGQGPEFLTYFNYEAQQDKSGLPNDRFSAERPEGSISTLTIQRTEQRDSAMYRCASSRTGEGHEKLFFGSGTQLSVL.

This clonotype was observed at least ten times. The chain employs TRBV28 and TRBJ2-7, with 12 bases aligning to TRBD2. With 2 bases clipped from V and 7 bases from J, the junction kept 6 bases outside the gene matches. CDR1 is MDHEN and CDR2 is SYDVKM in the germline V gene. The CDR3 runs to 15 residues. The CDR3 here is CASSLASGRVREQYF. CDR3 DNA: TGTGCCAGCAGTTTAGCTAGCGGGAGGGTGAGGGAGCAGTACTTC.

A note on this clonotype: A much larger clone differs by one base, so this may be a read error. The chain joins TRBV6-1 to TRBJ2-3, with 10 bases lining up with TRBD2. CDR3 size: 15 residues. Germline lookup yields CDR1 MNHNS and CDR2 SASEGT. V was clipped by 5 bases and J by 1 base; unmatched bases: 3. The chain's CDR3 is CASSSTSGGTDTQYF. In DNA form, the CDR3 reads TGTGCCAGCAGTTCCACTAGCGGGGGCACAGATACGCAGTATTTT.

This clonotype was detected ten times or more. This chain links TRBV28 with TRBJ1-2; 7 bases fit TRBD1. Germline values: CDR1 MDHEN, CDR2 SYDVKM. With V trimmed by 8 bases and J by 5 bases, 11 bases remained unmatched. The CDR3 totals 14 residues. CDR3 sequence (DNA): TGTGCCAGCCGAGAGGACAGGATGGTTTATGGCTACACCTTC. As protein: CASREDRMVYGYTF.

Many counts were recorded for this clonotype. The genes are TRBV28 and TRBJ2-7; no reliable D call. V was pared by 0 bases and J by 5 bases, with 8 bases between. The CDR3 covers 13 residues. CDR1 MDHEN and CDR2 SYDVKM come from the germline V gene. The CDR3 DNA follows: TGTGCCAGCAGTTTATGGAAGACCAACGAGCAGTACTTC. Translation gives CASSLWKTNEQYF. Looking up the rest from reference TRBV28 and TRBJ2-7 gives the full variable domain: DVKVTQSSRYLVKRTGEKVFLECVQDMDHENMFWYRQDPGLGLRLIYFSYDVKMKEKGDIPEGYSVSREKKERFSLILESASTNQTSMYLCASSLWKTNEQYFGPGTRLTVT.

The chain carries TRBV6-1 and TRBJ2-3; 7 bases fit TRBD2. V gave up 1 base and J gave up 4 bases; unmatched junction bases: 2. The CDR3 has 14 residues. Germline lookup yields CDR1 MNHNS and CDR2 SASEGT. CDR3 in amino acids: CASSEGEGADTQYF. The CDR3 DNA reads TGTGCCAGCAGTGAAGGGGAGGGTGCAGATACGCAGTATTTT.

Points on this clonotype: The junction and the germline gene differ at one end; a read error may be behind it. The chain joins TRBV4-1 to TRBJ2-5; unclear D gene. The germline CDR1 and CDR2 sequences are MGHRA and YSYEKL. CDR3 length: 15 amino acids. CDR3 DNA: TGCGCCAGCAACCAAGGAAGAACGGTTCAAGAGACCCAGTACTTC. Amino acids: CASNQGRTVQETQYF.

This clonotype has just a few counts. The CDR3 sequence: CAWSLGSSGNTIYF. The CDR3 DNA follows: TGTGCCTGGAGTTTGGGGAGCTCTGGAAACACCATATATTTT. This sequence joins TRBV30 and TRBJ1-3; D is unresolved. This CDR3 is built from 14 residues. The germline gives CDR1 GTSNPN, CDR2 SVGIG (reference sequence). V shed 2 bases and J shed 0 bases, with 8 bases lying between them.

This clonotype was detected many times. The chain employs TRBV27 and TRBJ2-3, with D perhaps matching TRBD2 (7 bases). V was clipped by 6 bases and J by 6 bases, with 22 bases between them. Germline CDR1 reads MNHEY; CDR2 reads SMNVEV (reference sequence). CDR3 length: 16 residues. The CDR3 region is CASRPSGGDRGDTQYF. Written as DNA, the CDR3 is TGTGCCAGCAGGCCTAGCGGCGGCGATAGGGGGGATACGCAGTATTTT.

This clonotype occurred many times. The chain recombines TRBV7-8 with TRBJ1-1; the D gene is possibly TRBD1 (6 bases). V lost 1 base and J 1 base, leaving 7 bases between the germline ends. The CDR3 totals 14 residues. Germline CDR1 and CDR2: SGHVS and FQNEAQ. The CDR3 is CASSLGDKNTEAFF. The CDR3 nucleotides are TGTGCCAGCAGCTTAGGGGACAAGAACACTGAAGCTTTCTTT.

This clonotype was counted at least ten times. V is TRBV27 and J is TRBJ2-5; 10 bases are shared with TRBD1. V lost 0 bases, J lost 4 bases, and 2 bases stayed unmatched. Germline loops: CDR1 MNHEY, CDR2 SMNVEV (reference sequence). The CDR3 has 15 residues. The CDR3 bases are TGTGCCAGCAGTTTATCGGGGACAGGGGCAGAGACCCAGTACTTC. It is translated as CASSLSGTGAETQYF.

This clonotype was seen many times. The chain is built from TRBV6-2 or TRBV6-3 and TRBJ2-2; D is undetermined. Trimming pared 2 bases from V and 2 bases from J, leaving 6 bases between. CDR3 length: 14 residues. Germline CDR1 reads MNHEY; CDR2 reads SVGEGT. CDR3 in DNA: TGTGCCAGCAGTTACCCCGATAACACCGGGGAGCTGTTTTTT. Its protein is CASSYPDNTGELFF.

This clonotype was observed many times. This sequence joins TRBV28 and TRBJ1-1; a possible D gene is TRBD1 (5 bases). Germline V gene sequence: CDR1 MDHEN, CDR2 SYDVKM. The CDR3 spans 17 residues. V dropped 6 bases and J dropped 1 base, with 21 bases sitting between them. CDR3: CASSQWGSTAGNTEAFF. The CDR3 bases are TGTGCCAGCAGCCAGTGGGGGTCGACCGCAGGGAACACTGAAGCTTTCTTT.

This clonotype was seen a few times. The rearrangement links TRBV7-9 to TRBJ2-1; no definite D call. This CDR3 has 14 residues. Trimming took off 5 bases at V and 3 bases at J, with 11 bases between the two ends. Germline V gene lookup returns CDR1 SEHNR and CDR2 FQNEAQ (reference sequence). The CDR3 protein is CASSHEIDYNEQFF. CDR3 bases: TGTGCCAGCAGCCACGAGATTGACTACAATGAGCAGTTCTTC.

This clonotype occurred many times. This chain connects TRBV28 to TRBJ1-5; D is undetermined. V was clipped by 7 bases and J by 0 bases, with 13 bases between them. There are 15 residues in the CDR3. Germline V gene data show CDR1 as MDHEN and CDR2 as SYDVKM. CDR3 loop: CASIVGSHSNQPQHF. In nucleotides, the CDR3 is TGTGCCAGCATAGTCGGGTCCCATAGCAATCAGCCCCAGCATTTT.

This clonotype showed up many times. This chain links TRBV2 with TRBJ1-1; no reliable D call. Trimming pared 6 bases from V and 1 base from J, leaving 18 bases between. The germline V gene encodes CDR1 SNHLY and CDR2 FYNNEI. The CDR3 contains 16 residues. CDR3 sequence: CASSRGSTIKNTEAFF. The CDR3 bases are TGTGCCAGCAGCCGAGGGTCGACCATAAAGAACACTGAAGCTTTCTTT.

This clonotype was detected many times. V usage is TRBV3-2 and J usage is TRBJ2-7; the D call of TRBD2 is as the table states it, not checked on the DNA. TRBV3-2 is deemed a pseudogene. This CDR3 comprises 13 residues. The CDR3 sequence is CASRRVTPYEQYF. CDR3 DNA sequence: TGTGCCAGCAGGCGGGTCACGCCCTACGAGCAGTACTTC.

This clonotype was recorded many times. This rearrangement joins TRBV27 to TRBJ2-5; tentative D call: TRBD1 (5 bases). This CDR3 contains 14 residues. The ends were cut back, 3 bases at V and 1 base at J, with 9 bases in the middle. Germline values: CDR1 MNHEY, CDR2 SMNVEV (reference sequence). The CDR3 DNA is TGTGCCAGCAGTTTCACAGGACCCCAAGAGACCCAGTACTTC. As protein: CASSFTGPQETQYF.

Points on this clonotype: A much larger clone is a single base away; this may be a read error. The DNA of the CDR3 is TGTGCCAGCAGTCGGACAGGGAGGAAAGAGACCCAGTACTTC. Protein product: CASSRTGRKETQYF. This chain uses TRBV12-3 or TRBV12-4 with TRBJ2-5; 8 nucleotides align to TRBD1. CDR3 length equals 14 residues. The J segment lost 3 bases and the V segment lost 5 bases, leaving 5 bases of the junction unmatched.

This clonotype has more than one count but fewer than ten. The chain recombines TRBV19 with TRBJ2-3, with 12 bases aligning to TRBD2. The trim removed 1 base at V and 4 bases at J, leaving 6 bases unmatched. Germline assignment: CDR1 LNHDA and CDR2 SQIVND (reference sequence). CDR3 length: 17 residues. The DNA of the CDR3 is TGTGCCAGTAGTATAGGAGCGACTAGCGGGAGTTCAGATACGCAGTATTTT. This sequence encodes CASSIGATSGSSDTQYF.